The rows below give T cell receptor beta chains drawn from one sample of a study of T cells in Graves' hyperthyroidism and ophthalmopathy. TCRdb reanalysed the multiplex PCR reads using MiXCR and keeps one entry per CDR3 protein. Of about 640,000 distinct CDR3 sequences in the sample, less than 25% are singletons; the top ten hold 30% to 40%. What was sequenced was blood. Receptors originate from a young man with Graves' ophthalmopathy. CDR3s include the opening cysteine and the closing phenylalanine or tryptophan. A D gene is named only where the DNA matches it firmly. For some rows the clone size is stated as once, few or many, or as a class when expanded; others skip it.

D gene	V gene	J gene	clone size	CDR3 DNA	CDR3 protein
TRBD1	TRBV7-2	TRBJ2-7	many	TGTGCCAGTTCACAAGGACAGGCCAACGAGCAGTACTTC	CASSQGQANEQYF
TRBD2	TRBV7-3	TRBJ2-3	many	TGTGCCAGCAGCTCCAGGACTAGCGGGATCAGCACAGATACGCAGTATTTT	CASSSRTSGISTDTQYF
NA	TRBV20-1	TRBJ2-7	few	TGCAGTGCTCAACAAGGCTACGAGCAGTACTTC	CSAQQGYEQYF
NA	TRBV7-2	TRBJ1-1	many	TGTGCCAGCAGCTTAGAAGCGGGGCCTGAAGCTTTCTTT	CASSLEAGPEAFF
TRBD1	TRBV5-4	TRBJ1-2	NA	TGTGCCAGCAGCTTGGAGGGACAGGGGGACCATGGCTACACCTTC	CASSLEGQGDHGYTF
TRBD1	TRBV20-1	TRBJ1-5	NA	TGCAGTGCTAGTCCAACAGGGGCCTTTAGCAATCAGCCCCAGCATTTT	CSASPTGAFSNQPQHF
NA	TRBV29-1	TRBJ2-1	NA	TGCAGCGTTTCTAGGGTCAGCTCCTACAATGAGCAGTTCTTC	CSVSRVSSYNEQFF
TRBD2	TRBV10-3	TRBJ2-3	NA	TGTGCCATCAGCGAAGGGACTAGCGGGAGCGGGGTTACGCAGTATTTT	CAISEGTSGSGVTQYF
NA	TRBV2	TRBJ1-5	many	TGTGCCAGCAGTACCCGGCAGTTTAGCAATCAGCCCCAGCATTTT	CASSTRQFSNQPQHF
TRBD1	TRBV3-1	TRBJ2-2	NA	TGTGCCAGCAGAGTCAACAGGGGGCCCACCGGGGAGCTGTTTTTT	CASRVNRGPTGELFF
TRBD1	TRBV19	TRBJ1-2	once	TGTGCCAGTAGTACTCCGGACAGGGAGGGTTGGTTTTATGGCTACACCTTC	CASSTPDREGWFYGYTF
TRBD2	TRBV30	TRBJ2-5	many	TGTGCCTGGACAGTAGCGGGAGGACAGTACTTC	CAWTVAGGQYF
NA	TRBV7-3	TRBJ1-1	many	TGTGCCAGCAGCTCCGTGGGGAGGACTGAAGCTTTCTTT	CASSSVGRTEAFF
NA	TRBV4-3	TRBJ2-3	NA	TGCGCCAGCAGCTTCGCCCTACACACAGATACGCAGTATTTT	CASSFALHTDTQYF
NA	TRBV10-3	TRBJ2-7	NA	TGTGCCATCAGTGATACGGCCTACGAGCAGTACTTC	CAISDTAYEQYF
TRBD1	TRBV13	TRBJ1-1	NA	TGTGCCAGCAGCTCGGGACAGGGGGTTCCTAACACTGAAGCTTTCTTT	CASSSGQGVPNTEAFF
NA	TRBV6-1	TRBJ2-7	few	TGTGCCAGCAGTGAAGGACTAGGCGTCTACGAGCAGTACTTC	CASSEGLGVYEQYF
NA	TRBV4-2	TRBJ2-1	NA	TGTGCCAGCAGCCAAAAGGGTCTAGGTCCAGGCTACAATGAGCAGTTCTTC	CASSQKGLGPGYNEQFF
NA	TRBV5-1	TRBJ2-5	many	TGCGCCAGCAGCTCCTCTCCGGGCGAGACCCAGTACTTC	CASSSSPGETQYF
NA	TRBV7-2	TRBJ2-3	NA	TGTGCCTGCAGGAAACCGGGGTCTCAGGATACGCAGTATTTT	CACRKPGSQDTQYF
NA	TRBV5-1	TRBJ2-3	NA	TGCGCCAGCCGTGCTACTAGCAGACCCACAGATACGCAGTATTTT	CASRATSRPTDTQYF
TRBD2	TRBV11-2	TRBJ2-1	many	TGTGCCAGCAGCTTAGATAGGGCTAGCGGGAATGAGCAGTTCTTC	CASSLDRASGNEQFF
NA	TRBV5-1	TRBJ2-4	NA	TGCGCCTGCAGCTTGGGTCCGGAAAACATTCAGTACTTC	CACSLGPENIQYF
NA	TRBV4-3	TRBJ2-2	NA	TGCGCCAGCAGCCAAGATGGGGGCGGGACGAACACCGGGGAGCTGTTTTTT	CASSQDGGGTNTGELFF
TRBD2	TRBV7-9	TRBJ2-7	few	TGTGCCAGCAGCCCGACTAGCGCGAGCTACGAGCAGTACTTC	CASSPTSASYEQYF
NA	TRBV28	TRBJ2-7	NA	TGTGCCAGCAGTTCTGGGGGGGGCGGGACCTCCTACGAGCAGTACTTC	CASSSGGGGTSYEQYF
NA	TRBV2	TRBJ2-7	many	TGTGCCAGCAGCCCCCATAGTTCCGGGACCCGTAGCTCCTACGAGCAGTACTTC	CASSPHSSGTRSSYEQYF
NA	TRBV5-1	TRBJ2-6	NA	TGTGCCAGCAGCCTGAGGGTTCGAGGGGCCCTCCGGTCTGAGGCCAACGTCCTGACTTTC	CASSLRVRGALRSEANVLTF
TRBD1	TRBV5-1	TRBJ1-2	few	TGCGCCAGCAGCCCGGGACAGGTTATCTATGGCTACACCTTC	CASSPGQVIYGYTF
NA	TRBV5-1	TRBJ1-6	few	TGCGCCAGCAGCTTGGGAACAGACGATTATTCACCCCTCCACTTT	CASSLGTDDYSPLHF
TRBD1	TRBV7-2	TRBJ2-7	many	TGTGCCAGCAGCTCTAGACAGGGACACTACGAGCAGTACTTC	CASSSRQGHYEQYF
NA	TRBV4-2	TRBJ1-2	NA	TGTGCCAGCAGCCAAGATCCGCGGCAGGGAAGCCATGGCTACACCTTC	CASSQDPRQGSHGYTF
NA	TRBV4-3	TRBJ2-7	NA	TGCGCCAGCAGCCAAGGGATAGAGAGCTCCTACGAGCAGTACTTC	CASSQGIESSYEQYF
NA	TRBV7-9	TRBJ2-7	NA	TGTGCCAGCAGCCAGGGGTTTCGCGAGCAGTACTTC	CASSQGFREQYF
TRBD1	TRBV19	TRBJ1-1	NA	TGTGCCAGTAGTATACTCGAGGGGGCGAGCACTGAAGCTTTCTTT	CASSILEGASTEAFF
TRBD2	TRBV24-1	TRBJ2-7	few	TGTGCCACCAGTGATCCGACTAGCGGGAGTCTCGAGCAGTACTTC	CATSDPTSGSLEQYF
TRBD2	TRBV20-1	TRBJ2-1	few	TGCAGTGCTAGAGATCCTGGTCTAGCGGGGAACAATGAGCAGTTCTTC	CSARDPGLAGNNEQFF
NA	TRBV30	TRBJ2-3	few	TGTGCCTGGAGTGTGGGGCACCCAGGTGGAGATACGCAGTATTTT	CAWSVGHPGGDTQYF
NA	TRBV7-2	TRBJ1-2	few	TGTGCCAGCAGCTCACGGGGTCTACAGGAGAACTATGGCTACACCTTC	CASSSRGLQENYGYTF
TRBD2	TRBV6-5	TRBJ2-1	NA	TGTGCCAGCAGTTACTCTTCGGTTACGCGGGAGAGGTTAGGGAATGAGCAGTTCTTC	CASSYSSVTRERLGNEQFF